This T cell receptor beta chain stems from a study of beta chain features in type 1 diabetes. Study-level information: Healthy donors resembled patients in age, gender and cell yields.

Notes on the study in general: Type 1 diabetes patients showed fewer insertions and more deletions at VDJ junctions. Patients with Type 1 diabetes showed moderately but significantly shorter TCRB CDR3s in all four CD4+ subsets.

The sequenced template was cDNA made from the entire isolated RNA. The assay was immunoSEQ multiplex PCR, and TCRdb's table has in-frame clones only and misses some. The table records 850,000 to 900,000 clones, 15% to 20% of them present only once. The sample holds a few counts of this clone. Its antigen is undetermined. CDR1 is KGHSH and CDR2 is LQKENI in the germline V gene. The CDR3 contains 15 residues. The J segment lost 6 bases and the V segment lost 0 bases, leaving 7 bases of the junction unmatched. The source is a woman aged 18 to 35 in good health. The sample consisted of naive CD4+ T cells from blood. The V gene is TRBV18, the J gene TRBJ1-2; TRBD1 aligns across 7 bases. In nucleotides, the CDR3 is TGTGCCAGCTCACCACCGGGACAGCCAGTTAATGGCTACACCTTC. Protein product: CASSPPGQPVNGYTF.